This passage covers 24 T cell receptor beta chains from one sample sequenced in a study of blood T cell repertoires in COVID-19. Here immunoSEQ multiplex PCR was the method, and the copy in TCRdb shows in-frame clones only, minus some. The repertoire holds roughly 140,000 clones, with about 88% as singletons. The sequencing sample was made of PBMCs or T cells enriched from blood (not recorded which). These receptors all stem from a man aged 45-65 years who had recovered from COVID-19.

The rearrangement links TRBV2 to TRBJ2-2; 7 bases are shared with TRBD2. CDR1 and CDR2 (germline): SNHLY, FYNNEI. CDR3 length: 14 residues. The trim removed 7 bases at V and 0 bases at J, leaving 2 bases unmatched. In DNA form, the CDR3 reads TGTGCCAGCAAGGGAGGGACGAACACCGGGGAGCTGTTTTTT. The encoded protein is CASKGGTNTGELFF. Together with reference TRBV2 and TRBJ2-2, the CDR3 gives the full variable domain: EPEVTQTPSHQVTQMGQEVILRCVPISNHLYFYWYRQILGQKVEFLVSFYNNEISEKSEIFDDQFSVERPDGSNFTLKIRSTKLEDSAMYFCASKGGTNTGELFFGEGSRLTVL.

The table lists this clone with a few counts. The chain employs TRBV11-2 and TRBJ2-7; 10 bases map to TRBD1. V dropped 2 bases and J dropped 5; count of bases not matched to a gene: 6. The length of the CDR3 is 15 residues. CDR1 and CDR2 from the germline V gene are SGHAT and FQNNGV. The CDR3 coding sequence is TGTGCCAGCAGCTTAACGGGACAGGGGATCCACGAGCAGTACTTC. Translated: CASSLTGQGIHEQYF.

The sample holds one count of this clone. The chain combines TRBV18 with TRBJ2-5; a weak D match, TRBD2 (5 bases). Germline V gives CDR1 KGHSH, CDR2 LQKENI. This CDR3 has 14 amino acids. The V gene lost 0 bases and the J gene lost 1 base, with 6 bases spanning the gap. Written as DNA, the CDR3 is TGTGCCAGCTCACCACCGAGCGGCCAAGAGACCCAGTACTTC. Translating it yields CASSPPSGQETQYF.

The chain joins TRBV4-1 to TRBJ1-2, with D maybe TRBD1 (6 bases). Trimming stripped 6 bases from V and 1 base from J, with 12 bases between. Germline CDR1 reads MGHRA; CDR2 reads YSYEKL. This CDR3 has 14 residues. CDR3 region: CASRPGQFNYGYTF. The CDR3 nucleotides are TGCGCCAGCAGACCCGGACAGTTTAACTATGGCTACACCTTC.

The table lists this clone with a count of one. The CDR3 loop reads CATSRDRLANQPQHF. The CDR3 coding sequence is TGTGCCACCAGCCGGGACAGGTTGGCCAATCAGCCCCAGCATTTT. The chain carries TRBV15 and TRBJ1-5, with 8 bases aligning to TRBD1. This CDR3 has 15 amino acids. Germline-derived CDR1 and CDR2 are LNHNV and YYDKDF (reference sequence). The V and J ends lost 5 bases and 3 bases, in that order; junction bases with no gene match: 6.

The V gene is TRBV3-1 (or the pseudogene TRBV3-2), the J gene TRBJ2-7; D may be TRBD1 (6 bases). Trimming pared 4 bases from V and 1 base from J, leaving 20 bases between. This CDR3 comprises 17 residues. Germline assignment: CDR1 LGHDT and CDR2 YNNKEL (reference sequence). The CDR3 is CASSPALNRVNSYEQYF. CDR3 nucleotides: TGTGCCAGCAGCCCGGCTCTCAACAGGGTTAATTCCTACGAGCAGTACTTC.

This rearrangement joins TRBV7-3 to TRBJ2-1; 7 nucleotides line up with TRBD1. Germline CDR1 is SGHTA and CDR2 is FQGTGA. V gave up 5 bases and J gave up 5 bases; unmatched junction bases: 3. The CDR3 is made up of 13 amino acids. The CDR3 loop is CASSVGQHNEQFF. DNA of the CDR3: TGTGCCAGCAGCGTGGGACAGCACAATGAGCAGTTCTTC.

The gene calls are TRBV5-1 and TRBJ1-1; D is uncertain. The CDR3 is made up of 13 amino acids. Trimming removed 2 bases from V and 3 bases from J, with 8 bases in between. The germline V gene has CDR1 SGHRS and CDR2 YFSETQ. CDR3 protein: CASSLWEDTEAFF. The CDR3 coding sequence is TGCGCCAGCAGCTTATGGGAGGACACTGAAGCTTTCTTT. Full variable domain (remainder filled in from reference TRBV5-1 and TRBJ1-1): KAGVTQTPRYLIKTRGQQVTLSCSPISGHRSVSWYQQTPGQGLQFLFEYFSETQRNKGNFPGRFSGRQFSNSRSEMNVSTLELGDSALYLCASSLWEDTEAFFGQGTRLTVV.

This clone turned up a few times. V is TRBV2 and J is TRBJ1-5; 7 bases line up with TRBD1. J was trimmed by 5 bases and V by 4 bases; bases with no gene match: 5. Germline V CDR1 and CDR2: SNHLY, FYNNEI. CDR3 length: 14 amino acids. In DNA, the CDR3 is TGTGCCAGCAGTGGGGACAGAGAATATCAGCCCCAGCATTTT. It yields the protein CASSGDREYQPQHF.

This sequence joins TRBV5-1 and TRBJ1-2; D is possibly TRBD1 (6 bases). V lost 0 bases and J lost 4, with 10 bases in between. The V gene's germline CDR1 is SGHRS and CDR2 YFSETQ. The CDR3 has 14 amino acids. The CDR3 nucleotides are TGCGCCAGCAGCTTGGCTGGGGGCGGCTATGGCTACACCTTC. It specifies CASSLAGGGYGYTF. Combining the CDR3 with reference TRBV5-1 and TRBJ1-2 gives the whole variable domain KAGVTQTPRYLIKTRGQQVTLSCSPISGHRSVSWYQQTPGQGLQFLFEYFSETQRNKGNFPGRFSGRQFSNSRSEMNVSTLELGDSALYLCASSLAGGGYGYTFGSGTRLTVV.

The rearrangement links TRBV4-2 to TRBJ1-1; 9 positions agree with TRBD1. The CDR3 is 17 residues long. The germline V gene encodes CDR1 LGHNA and CDR2 YNFKEQ. Unmatched junction bases numbered 10, after V lost 2 bases and J lost 3 bases. The CDR3 DNA reads TGTGCCAGCAGCCAACCTACCGCACAGGGGGCGTACACTGAAGCTTTCTTT. It encodes CASSQPTAQGAYTEAFF.

V usage is TRBV24-1 and J usage is TRBJ2-1; the match to TRBD2 covers 7 bases. V was clipped by 0 bases and J by 12 bases; unmatched bases: 4. The length of the CDR3 is 13 residues. Germline-derived CDR1 and CDR2 are KGHDR and SFDVKD. The CDR3 coding sequence is TGTGCCACCAGTGATTTGCTCGGGGGGTCGCAGTTCTTC. Its protein product is CATSDLLGGSQFF.

The rearrangement links TRBV7-9 to TRBJ1-4, with D hard to call. Per the germline V gene, CDR1 is SEHNR and CDR2 is FQNEAQ (reference sequence). This CDR3 has 14 residues. With 4 bases removed from V and 0 bases from J, the gap between germline ends came to 6 bases. The DNA of the CDR3 is TGTGCCAGCAGCTCTTTTGCAACTAATGAAAAACTGTTTTTT. Translating gives CASSSFATNEKLFF.

V gene TRBV5-4 combines with J gene TRBJ2-6; 8 bases agree with TRBD1. The length of the CDR3 is 15 residues. Germline V gives CDR1 SGHNT, CDR2 YYREEE (reference sequence). With V trimmed by 10 bases and J by 2 bases, 8 bases remained unmatched. DNA of the CDR3: TGTGCCTCCCGGACAGGGACAACTGGGGCCAACGTCCTGACTTTC. Protein product: CASRTGTTGANVLTF.

The chain recombines TRBV30 with TRBJ1-1; unclear D gene. CDR1 GTSNPN and CDR2 SVGIG come from the germline V gene (reference sequence). The CDR3 has 13 residues. Trimming removed 1 base from V and 5 bases from J, with 11 bases in between. CDR3: CAWSALPGTEAFF. CDR3 nucleotide sequence: TGTGCCTGGAGTGCCCTGCCGGGAACTGAAGCTTTCTTT.

This rearrangement joins TRBV3-1 (or the pseudogene TRBV3-2) to TRBJ2-2; 15 bases are shared with TRBD2. The CDR3 runs to 17 residues. Germline-derived CDR1 and CDR2 are LGHDT and YNNKEL (reference sequence). With V trimmed by 5 bases and J by 6 bases, 7 bases remained unmatched. The CDR3 bases are TGTGCCAGCAGCTGGACTAGCGGGGGGGCCAGAGCCGGGGAGCTGTTTTTT. It encodes CASSWTSGGARAGELFF.

V is TRBV6-2 or TRBV6-3 and J is TRBJ1-2; 7 bases line up with TRBD1. After removal of 2 bases from V and 8 bases from J, the junction contained 2 bases not matched to a gene. The CDR3 loop spans 12 amino acids. The V gene's germline CDR1 is MNHEY and CDR2 SVGEGT. Here the CDR3 reads CASSYPDRGYTF. CDR3 DNA sequence: TGTGCCAGCAGTTACCCGGACAGGGGCTACACCTTC.

This clone has a handful of counts. The rearrangement links TRBV7-2 to TRBJ2-5, with D possibly matching TRBD2 (7 bases). This CDR3 spans 14 amino acids. V was cut by 5 bases and J by 5 bases, with 15 bases left in between. The germline V gene has CDR1 SGHTA and CDR2 FQGNSA. The CDR3 sequence: CASSVEGRGETQYF. CDR3 DNA: TGTGCCAGCAGCGTAGAGGGGAGGGGGGAGACCCAGTACTTC.

The chain has TRBV6-5 and TRBJ2-7; TRBD2 might be the D (6 bases). CDR3 length: 12 residues. The germline V and J ends were trimmed by 10 bases and 5 bases, with 15 bases remaining between them. Germline V gene sequence: CDR1 MNHEY, CDR2 SVGAGI. The CDR3 loop is CATSTGVHEQYF. In DNA form, the CDR3 reads TGTGCCACCTCCACGGGGGTTCACGAGCAGTACTTC.

The chain employs TRBV5-1 and TRBJ2-5; 14 bases are shared with TRBD2. CDR1 is SGHRS, CDR2 YFSETQ, per germline. The trim removed 0 bases at V and 4 bases at J, leaving 5 bases unmatched. The CDR3 runs 17 residues. CDR3 nucleotides: TGCGCCAGCAGCTTGGCTCAGGGACTAGCGGGGGCAGAGACCCAGTACTTC. It translates to CASSLAQGLAGAETQYF.

The chain recombines TRBV4-3 with TRBJ1-2; 8 bases are a match to TRBD1. J lost 7 bases, V lost 2 bases, and 9 bases had no gene match. Germline CDR1 reads LGHNA; CDR2 reads YSLEER. The CDR3 runs to 15 residues. The CDR3 nucleotides read TGCGCCAGCAGCCAACGCCCCTGGACAGGGAGTGGCTACACCTTC. This gives the protein CASSQRPWTGSGYTF.

In this sample, this clone turned up once. The chain recombines TRBV3-1 (or the pseudogene TRBV3-2) with TRBJ1-5, with D possibly TRBD1 on 6 matching bases. Germline CDR1 reads LGHDT; CDR2 reads YNNKEL (reference sequence). Deletions cut 0 bases from V and 0 bases from J, with 15 bases between. The CDR3 runs to 18 residues. CDR3 loop: CASSQESVDRVSNQPQHF. CDR3 coding DNA: TGTGCCAGCAGCCAAGAATCGGTGGACAGAGTTAGCAATCAGCCCCAGCATTTT.

This clone came up many times. The CDR3 sequence is CASSVYSIPSSPLHF. For the CDR3, the DNA is TGTGCCAGTAGTGTCTACAGCATTCCCAGCTCACCCCTCCACTTT. The chain has TRBV19 and TRBJ1-6; D gene unclear. Germline V gives CDR1 LNHDA, CDR2 SQIVND (reference sequence). V lost 5 bases to trimming and J lost 10 bases, with 18 bases between them. The CDR3 sequence is 15 residues long.

This sequence joins TRBV6-1 and TRBJ2-7; TRBD1 might be the D (6 bases). The CDR3 extends over 15 amino acids. V shed 1 base and J shed 3 bases, with 13 bases lying between them. CDR1 is MNHNS, CDR2 SASEGT, per germline. The CDR3 coding sequence is TGTGCCAGCAGTGAAGGGCACTGGACAGTCTACGAGCAGTACTTC. Translation: CASSEGHWTVYEQYF.